This T cell receptor beta chain derives from a study of CD8 T cells in Susac syndrome. Reverse transcription used roughly 0.45 to 1 ug RNA and random hexamers. MiXCR, run by TCRdb on the immunoSEQ multiplex PCR reads, gives a single entry per CDR3 protein. This table has 60,000 to 75,000 distinct CDR3 sequences, around 95% appearing once. The ends lost 0 bases at V and 2 bases at J; junction bases unmatched: 1. Germline V CDR1 and CDR2: MGHRA, YSYEKL. CDR3 size: 14 residues. The V call is TRBV4-1, the J call TRBJ2-7, with 7 bases matching TRBD1. The sample was CD8+ T cells from PBMCs. This TCR was sampled from a human donor in good health. This CDR3 is CASSQEGQTYEQYF. CDR3 nucleotides: TGCGCCAGCAGCCAAGAGGGACAGACCTACGAGCAGTACTTC.